The 5 T cell receptor beta chains listed next were all sequenced from one sample in a study of shared clonotypes between healthy human individuals. Repertoires were generated with immunoSEQ multiplex PCR, while TCRdb's copy carries only in-frame clones and drops some. The repertoire has approximately 1,500,000 clones, 95% to 99% of them found once; the top ten carry approximately 0.44%. The sample was naive CD4+ T cells sorted from blood. The subset here: CD45RA+ positively selected. Every receptor here comes from a young man in good health.

The genes are TRBV19 and TRBJ2-5; 9 bases line up with TRBD2. From germline, CDR1 is LNHDA and CDR2 SQIVND (reference sequence). This CDR3 has 18 amino acids. Germline trimming cut 4 bases from V and 2 bases from J; bases unmatched to any gene: 14. The CDR3 protein is CASSRMGGRTSEQETQYF. CDR3 bases: TGTGCCAGTAGTAGAATGGGGGGGAGGACTAGCGAGCAAGAGACCCAGTACTTC.

The chain joins TRBV11-2 to TRBJ2-7; D is uncertain. The CDR3 is 15 amino acids. The germline V gene encodes CDR1 SGHAT and CDR2 FQNNGV. Trimming removed 1 base at V and 7 bases at J, with 17 bases between. The CDR3 loop reads CASSLGSRAPQEQYF. The DNA for the CDR3 is TGTGCCAGCAGCTTAGGAAGTAGGGCCCCTCAGGAGCAGTACTTC.

The chain employs TRBV5-4 and TRBJ1-1, with D possibly TRBD1 on 5 matching bases. Germline V CDR1 and CDR2: SGHNT, YYREEE (reference sequence). This CDR3 comprises 14 residues. V lost 9 bases and J 1 base, leaving 16 bases between the germline ends. CDR3 DNA: TGTGCCACCTTAAATCGTGGGACGAACACTGAAGCTTTCTTT. It is translated as CATLNRGTNTEAFF.

The chain employs TRBV14 and TRBJ2-1; 7 bases are shared with TRBD1. Per germline, CDR1 SGHDN and CDR2 FVKESK. This CDR3 has 13 amino acids. V lost 5 bases to trimming and J lost 4 bases; unmatched junction nucleotides: 2. This CDR3 reads CASSWDSYNEQFF. The CDR3 DNA follows: TGTGCCAGCAGCTGGGACAGTTACAATGAGCAGTTCTTC.

The genes are TRBV11-3 and TRBJ2-1; unclear D gene. Germline-derived CDR1 and CDR2 are SGHNT and YENEEA. Trimming took off 5 bases at V and 0 bases at J, with 11 bases between the two ends. The CDR3 covers 15 residues. In nucleotides, the CDR3 is TGTGCCAGCAGCCCCAGGCAAAGCTCCTACAATGAGCAGTTCTTC. Protein sequence: CASSPRQSSYNEQFF.